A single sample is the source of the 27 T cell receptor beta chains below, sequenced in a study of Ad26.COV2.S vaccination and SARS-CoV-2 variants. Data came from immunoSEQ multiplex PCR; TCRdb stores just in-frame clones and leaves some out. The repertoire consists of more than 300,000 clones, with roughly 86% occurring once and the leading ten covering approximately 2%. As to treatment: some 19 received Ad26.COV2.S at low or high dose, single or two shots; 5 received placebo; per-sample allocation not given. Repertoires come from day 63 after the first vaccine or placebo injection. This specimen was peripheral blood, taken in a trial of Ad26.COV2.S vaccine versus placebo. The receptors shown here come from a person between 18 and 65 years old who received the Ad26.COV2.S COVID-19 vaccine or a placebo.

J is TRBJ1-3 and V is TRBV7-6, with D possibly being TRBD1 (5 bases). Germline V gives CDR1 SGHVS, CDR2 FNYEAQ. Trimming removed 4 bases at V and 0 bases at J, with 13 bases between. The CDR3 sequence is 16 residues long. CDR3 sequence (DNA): TGTGCCAGCAGCTCGGTCGGAGGGGCCTCTGGAAACACCATATATTTT. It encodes CASSSVGGASGNTIYF.

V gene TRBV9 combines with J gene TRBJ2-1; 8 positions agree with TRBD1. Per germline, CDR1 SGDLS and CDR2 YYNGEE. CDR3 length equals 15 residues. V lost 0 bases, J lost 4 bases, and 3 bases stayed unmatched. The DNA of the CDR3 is TGTGCCAGCAGCGTAGGTCAGGGGGCTTACAATGAGCAGTTCTTC. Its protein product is CASSVGQGAYNEQFF.

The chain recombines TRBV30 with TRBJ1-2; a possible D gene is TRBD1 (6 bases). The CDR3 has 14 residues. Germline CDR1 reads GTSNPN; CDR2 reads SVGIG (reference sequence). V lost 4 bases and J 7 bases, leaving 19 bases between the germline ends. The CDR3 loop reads CAWNINREWGGYTF. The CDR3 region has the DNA TGTGCCTGGAACATAAACAGGGAATGGGGTGGCTACACCTTC. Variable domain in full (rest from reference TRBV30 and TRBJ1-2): SQTIHQWPATLVQPVGSPLSLECTVEGTSNPNLYWYRQAAGRGLQLLFYSVGIGQISSEVPQNLSASRPQDRQFILSSKKLLLSDSGFYLCAWNINREWGGYTFGSGTRLTVV.

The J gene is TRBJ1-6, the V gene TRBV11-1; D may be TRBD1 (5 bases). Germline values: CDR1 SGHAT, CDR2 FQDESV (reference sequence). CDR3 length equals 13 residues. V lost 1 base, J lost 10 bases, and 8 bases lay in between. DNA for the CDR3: TGTGCCAGCAGCTTAGGGGACGGGTCACCCCTCCACTTT. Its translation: CASSLGDGSPLHF.

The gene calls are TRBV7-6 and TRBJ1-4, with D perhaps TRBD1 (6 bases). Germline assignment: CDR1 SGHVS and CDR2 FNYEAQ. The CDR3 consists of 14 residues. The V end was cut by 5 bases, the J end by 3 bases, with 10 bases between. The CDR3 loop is CASSLGGPNEKLFF. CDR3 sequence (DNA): TGTGCCAGCAGCCTAGGGGGACCTAATGAAAAACTGTTTTTT.

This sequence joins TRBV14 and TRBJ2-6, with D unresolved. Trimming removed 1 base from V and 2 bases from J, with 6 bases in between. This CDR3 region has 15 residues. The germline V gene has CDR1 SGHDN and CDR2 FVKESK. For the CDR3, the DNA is TGTGCCAGCAGCCAAGCTGGAGCTGGGGCCAACGTCCTGACTTTC. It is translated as CASSQAGAGANVLTF.

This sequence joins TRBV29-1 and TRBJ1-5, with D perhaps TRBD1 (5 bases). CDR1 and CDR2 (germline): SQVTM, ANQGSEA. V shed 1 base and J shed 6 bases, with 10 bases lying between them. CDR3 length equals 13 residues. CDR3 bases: TGCAGCGTTGAAGTAACAGGTGGTCAGCCCCAGCATTTT. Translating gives CSVEVTGGQPQHF.

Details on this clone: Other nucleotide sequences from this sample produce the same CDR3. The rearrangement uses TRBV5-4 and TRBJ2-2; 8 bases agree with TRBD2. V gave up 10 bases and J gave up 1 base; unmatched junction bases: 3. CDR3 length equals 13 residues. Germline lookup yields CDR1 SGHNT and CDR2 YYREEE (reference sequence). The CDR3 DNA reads TGTGCCTCCAGCGGGGGGAACACCGGGGAGCTGTTTTTT. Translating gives CASSGGNTGELFF.

CDR3 residues: CASSLGPGEGTEAFF. The CDR3 DNA follows: TGCGCCAGCAGCTTGGGCCCGGGGGAAGGGACTGAAGCTTTCTTT. The chain recombines TRBV5-1 with TRBJ1-1; a possible D gene is TRBD1 (5 bases). The germline CDR1 and CDR2 sequences are SGHRS and YFSETQ. The CDR3 length is 15 residues. With 0 bases removed from V and 5 bases from J, the gap between germline ends came to 14 bases.

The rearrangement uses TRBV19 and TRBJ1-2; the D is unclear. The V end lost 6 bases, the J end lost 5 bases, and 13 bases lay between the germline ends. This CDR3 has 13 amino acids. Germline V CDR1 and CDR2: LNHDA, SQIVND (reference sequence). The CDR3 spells CASSPDGVYGYTF. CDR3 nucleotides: TGTGCCAGTAGCCCGGACGGGGTTTATGGCTACACCTTC.

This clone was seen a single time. The CDR3 region is CASTRDRGQGYGYTF. The DNA for the CDR3 is TGTGCCAGCACCCGCGACAGGGGGCAGGGATATGGCTACACCTTC. V gene TRBV6-5 combines with J gene TRBJ1-2, with 10 bases lining up with TRBD1. This CDR3 contains 15 residues. Trimming took 7 bases from V and 5 from J; bases not matched to a gene: 10. Germline CDR1 is MNHEY and CDR2 is SVGAGI.

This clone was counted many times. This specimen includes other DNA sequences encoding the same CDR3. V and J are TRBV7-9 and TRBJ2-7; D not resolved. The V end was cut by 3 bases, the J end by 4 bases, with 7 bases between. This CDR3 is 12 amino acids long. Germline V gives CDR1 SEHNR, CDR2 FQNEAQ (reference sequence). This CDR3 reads CASSLGTYEQYF. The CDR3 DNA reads TGTGCCAGCAGCTTGGGTACGTACGAGCAGTACTTC.

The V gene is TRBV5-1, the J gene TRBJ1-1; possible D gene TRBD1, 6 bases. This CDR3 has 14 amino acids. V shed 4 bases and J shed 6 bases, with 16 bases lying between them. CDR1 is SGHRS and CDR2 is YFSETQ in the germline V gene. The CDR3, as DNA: TGCGCCAGCAGCATAGAATCCAGGGGTCCTGAAGCTTTCTTT. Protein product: CASSIESRGPEAFF.

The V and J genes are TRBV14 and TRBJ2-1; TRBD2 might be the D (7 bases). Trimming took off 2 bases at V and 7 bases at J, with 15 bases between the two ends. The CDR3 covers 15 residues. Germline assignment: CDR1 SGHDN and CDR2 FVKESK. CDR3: CASSQWGGARNEQFF. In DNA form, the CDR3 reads TGTGCCAGCAGCCAATGGGGGGGGGCGCGGAATGAGCAGTTCTTC.

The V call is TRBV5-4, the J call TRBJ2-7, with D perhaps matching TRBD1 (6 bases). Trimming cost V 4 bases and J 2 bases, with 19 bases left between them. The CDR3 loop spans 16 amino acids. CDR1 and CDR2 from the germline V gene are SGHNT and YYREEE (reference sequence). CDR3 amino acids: CASSRTPDSRAYEQYF. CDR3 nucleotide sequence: TGTGCCAGCAGCCGTACCCCGGACAGTAGGGCCTACGAGCAGTACTTC.

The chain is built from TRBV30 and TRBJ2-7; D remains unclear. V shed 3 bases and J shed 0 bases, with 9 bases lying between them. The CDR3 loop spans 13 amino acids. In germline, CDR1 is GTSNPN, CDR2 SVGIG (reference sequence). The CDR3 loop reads CAWRGRSSYEQYF. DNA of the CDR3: TGTGCCTGGAGGGGCCGTAGCTCCTACGAGCAGTACTTC.

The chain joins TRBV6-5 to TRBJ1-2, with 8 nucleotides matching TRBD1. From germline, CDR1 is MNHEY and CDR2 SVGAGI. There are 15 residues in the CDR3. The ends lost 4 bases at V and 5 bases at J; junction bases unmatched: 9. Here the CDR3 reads CASSFHGQGAYGYTF. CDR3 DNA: TGTGCCAGCAGTTTTCACGGACAGGGAGCGTATGGCTACACCTTC.

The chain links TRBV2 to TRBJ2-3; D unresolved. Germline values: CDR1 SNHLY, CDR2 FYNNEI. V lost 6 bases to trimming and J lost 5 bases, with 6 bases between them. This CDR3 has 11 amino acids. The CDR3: CASRLLDTQYF. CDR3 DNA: TGTGCCAGCAGGCTATTAGATACGCAGTATTTT.

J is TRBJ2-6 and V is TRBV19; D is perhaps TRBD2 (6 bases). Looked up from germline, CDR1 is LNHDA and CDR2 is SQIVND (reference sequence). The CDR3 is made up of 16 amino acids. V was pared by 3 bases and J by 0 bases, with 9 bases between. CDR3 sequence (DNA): TGTGCCAGTAGTATTGGGGGGAGCTCTGGGGCCAACGTCCTGACTTTC. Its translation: CASSIGGSSGANVLTF. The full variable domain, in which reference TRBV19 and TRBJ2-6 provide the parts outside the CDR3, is DGGITQSPKYLFRKEGQNVTLSCEQNLNHDAMYWYRQDPGQGLRLIYYSQIVNDFQKGDIAEGYSVSREKKESFPLTVTSAQKNPTAFYLCASSIGGSSGANVLTFGAGSRLTVL.

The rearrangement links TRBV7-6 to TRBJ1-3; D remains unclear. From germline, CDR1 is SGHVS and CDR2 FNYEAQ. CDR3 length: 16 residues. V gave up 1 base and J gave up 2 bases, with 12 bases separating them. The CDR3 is CASSLGASTTGNTIYF. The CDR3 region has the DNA TGTGCCAGCAGCTTAGGCGCCAGTACTACTGGAAACACCATATATTTT.

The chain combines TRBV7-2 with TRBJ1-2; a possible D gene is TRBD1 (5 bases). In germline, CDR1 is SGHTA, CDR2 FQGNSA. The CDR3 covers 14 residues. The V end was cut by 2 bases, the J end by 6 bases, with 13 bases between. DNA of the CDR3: TGTGCCAGCAGCTTATATGGGGGAAAGGATGGCTACACCTTC. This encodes CASSLYGGKDGYTF. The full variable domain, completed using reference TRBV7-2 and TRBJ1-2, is GAGVSQSPSNKVTEKGKDVELRCDPISGHTALYWYRQSLGQGLEFLIYFQGNSAPDKSGLPSDRFSAERTGGSVSTLTIQRTQQEDSAVYLCASSLYGGKDGYTFGSGTRLTVV.

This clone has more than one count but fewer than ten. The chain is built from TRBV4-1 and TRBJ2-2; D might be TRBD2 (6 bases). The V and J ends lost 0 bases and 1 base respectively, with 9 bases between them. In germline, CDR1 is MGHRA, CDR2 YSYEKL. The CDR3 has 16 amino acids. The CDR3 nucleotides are TGCGCCAGCAGCCAAGATCCGGGGGTGAACACCGGGGAGCTGTTTTTT. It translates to CASSQDPGVNTGELFF.

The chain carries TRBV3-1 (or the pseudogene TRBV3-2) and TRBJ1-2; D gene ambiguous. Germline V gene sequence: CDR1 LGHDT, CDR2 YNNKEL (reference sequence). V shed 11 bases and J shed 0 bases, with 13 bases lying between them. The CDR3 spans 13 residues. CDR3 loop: CAAGERANYGYTF. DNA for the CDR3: TGTGCCGCTGGGGAGAGGGCTAACTATGGCTACACCTTC.

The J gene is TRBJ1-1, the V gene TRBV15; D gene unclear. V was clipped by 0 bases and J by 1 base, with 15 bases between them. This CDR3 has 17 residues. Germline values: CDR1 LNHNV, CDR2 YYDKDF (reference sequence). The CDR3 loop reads CATSRDQLLTPNTEAFF. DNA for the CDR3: TGTGCCACCAGCAGAGATCAACTCCTGACACCGAACACTGAAGCTTTCTTT.

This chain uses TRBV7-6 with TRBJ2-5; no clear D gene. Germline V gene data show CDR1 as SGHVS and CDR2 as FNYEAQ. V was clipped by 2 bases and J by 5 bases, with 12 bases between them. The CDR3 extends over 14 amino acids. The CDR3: CASSLSWLGETQYF. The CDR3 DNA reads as TGTGCCAGCAGCTTATCGTGGCTGGGCGAGACCCAGTACTTC.

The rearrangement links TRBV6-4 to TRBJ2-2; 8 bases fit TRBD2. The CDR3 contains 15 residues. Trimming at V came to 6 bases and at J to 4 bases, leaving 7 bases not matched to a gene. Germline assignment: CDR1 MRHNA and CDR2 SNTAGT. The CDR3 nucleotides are TGTGCCAGCAGGGCGACTAGCGCACCCACCGGGGAGCTGTTTTTT. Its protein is CASRATSAPTGELFF.

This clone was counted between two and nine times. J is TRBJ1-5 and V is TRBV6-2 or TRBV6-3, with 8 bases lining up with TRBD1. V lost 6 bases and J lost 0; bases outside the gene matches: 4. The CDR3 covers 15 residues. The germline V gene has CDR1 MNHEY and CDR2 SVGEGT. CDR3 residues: CASSQGAYSNQPQHF. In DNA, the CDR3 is TGTGCCAGCAGCCAGGGGGCTTATAGCAATCAGCCCCAGCATTTT.